This T cell receptor (beta chain) was found in a study of blood T cell repertoires in COVID-19. Sequencing used immunoSEQ multiplex PCR; TCRdb keeps in-frame clones, though not all of them. The data contain approximately 210,000 clones, just under 85% of them seen just once; the ten biggest clones take up roughly 5.3%. This CDR3 is 14 amino acids long. Germline V gene data show CDR1 as LNHDA and CDR2 as SQIVND (reference sequence). V was pared by 4 bases and J by 0 bases, with 8 bases between. The rearrangement uses TRBV19 and TRBJ2-3; D gene ambiguous. The sequence was obtained from a woman in her 70s with active or convalescent COVID-19. Sample: peripheral blood. The CDR3 nucleotides read TGTGCCAGTAGTAGCACTTCTAGCACAGATACGCAGTATTTT. It yields the protein CASSSTSSTDTQYF.